This passage covers 3 T cell receptor beta chains from one sample sequenced in a study of T cells after yellow fever vaccination. Each CDR3 protein is one row after TCRdb ran MiXCR on the 5' RACE reads. The sample has a few hundred thousand distinct CDR3 sequences; 3.6% are singletons. Source: PBMCs, taken 15 days after the yellow fever booster vaccination. These receptor sequences come from a man aged 18 to 35 who received the YFV17D yellow fever vaccine.

This clonotype has a count of ten or more. The V gene is TRBV5-1, the J gene TRBJ1-1; maybe TRBD1 (5 bases). In germline, CDR1 is SGHRS, CDR2 YFSETQ. The CDR3 is 14 amino acids. Trimming left V 1 base short and J 0 bases short, with 7 bases between. CDR3 in DNA: TGCGCCAGCAGCTTGATAGGGGTGAACACTGAAGCTTTCTTT. As protein: CASSLIGVNTEAFF.

This clonotype occurred many times. The rearrangement links TRBV7-2 to TRBJ1-5; D unclear. The CDR3 totals 13 residues. Trimming pared 1 base from V and 10 bases from J, leaving 11 bases between. Per the germline V gene, CDR1 is SGHTA and CDR2 is FQGNSA. CDR3 loop: CASSLDDIQPQHF. Written as DNA, the CDR3 is TGTGCCAGCAGCTTAGACGATATCCAACCCCAGCATTTT.

This clonotype was counted at least ten times. The J gene is TRBJ2-1, the V gene TRBV20-1; 9 bases align to TRBD2. The germline V gene has CDR1 DFQATT and CDR2 SNEGSKA (reference sequence). After removal of 0 bases from V and 3 bases from J, the junction contained 6 bases not matched to a gene. The CDR3 runs 16 residues. This CDR3 reads CSARDPSGVFYNEQFF. The CDR3 nucleotides read TGCAGTGCTAGAGATCCTAGCGGGGTTTTCTACAATGAGCAGTTCTTC.